This record looks at one T cell receptor beta chain sequence and its context. For the second PCR, which ran for 7 to 11 cycles, a sample-barcoded 5' primer and a J-beta primer mix were used. TCRdb independently ran MiXCR on the 5' RACE reads; one entry per CDR3 protein. Counted here are roughly 1,100,000 distinct CDR3 sequences, 20% to 25% occurring once; the ten biggest clones make up approximately 0.7%. The data stem from a study of blood T cells in healthy people across ages. CDR1 and CDR2 (germline): SGHTA, FQGNSA. CDR3 size: 17 residues. V gave up 0 bases and J gave up 4 bases, with 15 bases separating them. The same data also contributed to another study, on T cells of mothers and their children.

Sequencing input: blood. The chain recombines TRBV7-2 with TRBJ2-2; TRBD2 might be the D (6 bases). This receptor was obtained from a girl aged 2-15 years in good health. This chain's CDR3 is CASSLAQEGGGTGELFF. The CDR3 bases are TGTGCCAGCAGCTTAGCGCAGGAGGGAGGAGGCACCGGGGAGCTGTTTTTT.